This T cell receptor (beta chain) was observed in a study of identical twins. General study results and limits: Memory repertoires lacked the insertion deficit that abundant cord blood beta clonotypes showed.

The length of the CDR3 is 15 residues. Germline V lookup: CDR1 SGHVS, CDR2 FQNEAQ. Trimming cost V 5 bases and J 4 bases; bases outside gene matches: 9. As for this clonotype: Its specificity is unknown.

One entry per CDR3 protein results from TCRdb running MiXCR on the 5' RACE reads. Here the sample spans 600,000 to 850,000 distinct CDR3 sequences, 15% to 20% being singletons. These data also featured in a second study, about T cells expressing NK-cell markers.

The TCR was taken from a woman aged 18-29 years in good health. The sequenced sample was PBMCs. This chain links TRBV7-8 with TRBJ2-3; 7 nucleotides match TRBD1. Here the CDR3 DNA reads TGTGCCAGCAGCCAGAGACAGGGTAATTCAGATACGCAGTATTTT. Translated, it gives CASSQRQGNSDTQYF.